This T cell receptor (beta chain) came from a study of CD8 T cells in Susac syndrome. cDNA came from approximately 0.5 to 1 ug RNA primed by random hexamers. TCRdb re-derived calls from the immunoSEQ multiplex PCR reads in MiXCR, one entry per CDR3 protein. The sample consists of about 190,000 distinct CDR3 sequences, 95% of them appearing once. The receptor was isolated from a human donor with Susac syndrome. The sample comprised CD4+ T cells from PBMCs.

The CDR3 DNA follows: TGCAGTGCTAGGAACGGGAATCAGCCCCAGCATTTT. Translation gives CSARNGNQPQHF. This chain links TRBV20-1 with TRBJ1-5; D is uncertain. Per the germline V gene, CDR1 is DFQATT and CDR2 is SNEGSKA (reference sequence). V gave up 3 bases and J gave up 4 bases, with 7 bases separating them. This CDR3 has 12 residues.